This TCR beta chain comes out of a study of CD8+ T cells in alopecia areata. Germline-derived CDR1 and CDR2 are ENHRY and SYGVKD. The CDR3 covers 14 residues. Trimming left V 2 bases short and J 8 bases short, with 13 bases between. Treatment noted: oral pan-JAK inhibitor, 5-10 mg twice daily. After isolation, RNA underwent reverse transcription to generate cDNA as the sequencing template. Profiled with immunoSEQ multiplex PCR; TCRdb holds only in-frame clones, not every one. The sample lists about 250,000 clones, about three fifths occurring once. Sequenced here: CD4+ T cells sorted from blood, sampled around week 53, from a patient treated with tofacitinib. The V and J genes are TRBV10-3 and TRBJ1-5; no clear D gene. This TCR was sampled from a human donor with alopecia areata. The CDR3 region is CAISERDPGEPQHF. CDR3 bases: TGTGCCATCAGTGAGCGGGATCCCGGGGAGCCCCAGCATTTT.